This T cell receptor beta chain was sequenced in a study of blood T cell repertoires in COVID-19. Looking at the study overall: Acute and convalescent COVID-19 samples came from the United States, Italy and Spain. T cells, B-cell-depleted T cells, or PBMCs provided the cDNA or gDNA that served as material.

Authors' data handling: Quantification of nucleated cells was approximated via reference gene primer amplification. Profiling relied on immunoSEQ multiplex PCR, and the TCRdb table lists in-frame clones only, not all of them. V and J calls and clone size come straight from that table; D and trimming were deduced from the DNA. Here the sample spans approximately 120,000 clones, approximately 81% being singletons. CDR1 is SGHDT and CDR2 is YYEEEE in the germline V gene. The CDR3 is made up of 16 amino acids. V trimming: 2 bases; J trimming: 0 bases; junction bases outside the gene matches: 3. The specimen was peripheral blood. This receptor was obtained from a man between 60 and 75 years old with acute or convalescent COVID-19. This sequence joins TRBV5-6 and TRBJ1-4, with 8 bases fitting TRBD1. The CDR3 sequence: CASSLGQGATNEKLFF. CDR3 nucleotide sequence: TGTGCCAGCAGCTTAGGACAGGGTGCAACTAATGAAAAACTGTTTTTT. The complete variable domain, with remaining parts taken from reference TRBV5-6 and TRBJ1-4, reads DAGVTQSPTHLIKTRGQQVTLRCSPKSGHDTVSWYQQALGQGPQFIFQYYEEEERQRGNFPDRFSGHQFPNYSSELNVNALLLGDSALYLCASSLGQGATNEKLFFGSGTQLSVL.